These T cell receptor beta chains were read from a single sample in a study of blood T cell repertoires in COVID-19. Clones were read by immunoSEQ multiplex PCR, and TCRdb kept only the in-frame ones, dropping some. The table has about 250,000 clones, 70% to 85% seen once. Sequences were obtained from peripheral blood. These receptors were collected from a man older than 75 with acute or convalescent COVID-19. Each CDR3 is given with its conserved first and last residue. The D gene is left open where the match is weak. The listing skips clone size in some rows; elsewhere it reads once, few, many or a size class.

V	D	J	size	DNA	CDR3
TRBV19	TRBD1	TRBJ2-3	NA	TGTGCCAGTAGTAACAGGGGGCTGACAGATACGCAGTATTTT	CASSNRGLTDTQYF
TRBV5-6	TRBD1	TRBJ1-5	NA	TGTGCCAGCAGCGCAAGCAGGACAGGGGGTCCTCAGCCCCAGCATTTT	CASSASRTGGPQPQHF
TRBV11-2	TRBD2	TRBJ2-1	few	TGTGCCAGCAGCTTAACAGCGGGGGGGACCTACAATGAGCAGTTCTTC	CASSLTAGGTYNEQFF
TRBV11-1	NA	TRBJ2-7	NA	TGTGCCAGCACCCCCGCCGGTGGCGAGCAGTACTTC	CASTPAGGEQYF
TRBV18	TRBD2	TRBJ2-2	few	TGTGCCAGCTCACCACCCGGGACTAGCGGGACGAACACCGGGGAGCTGTTTTTT	CASSPPGTSGTNTGELFF
TRBV7-2	TRBD1	TRBJ2-7	once	TGTGCCAGCACCCCGGGGACAGGGTTGGTCGAGCAGTACTTC	CASTPGTGLVEQYF
TRBV6-5	NA	TRBJ2-3	NA	TGTGCCAGCAAGCGCTGGCTAGGAGATACGCAGTATTTT	CASKRWLGDTQYF
TRBV6-6	NA	TRBJ1-1	once	TGTGCCAGCAGTTACCCGAGCAGGGTAGAAACTGAAGCTTTCTTT	CASSYPSRVETEAFF
TRBV2	NA	TRBJ2-5	NA	TGTGCCAGCAGTCTACAGGGAAGGCTTAGAGAGACCCAGTACTTC	CASSLQGRLRETQYF
TRBV9	TRBD1	TRBJ1-2	NA	TGTGCCAGCAGCGCTAGGACAGGGACCGCTGGCTATGGCTACACCTTC	CASSARTGTAGYGYTF
TRBV12-3/TRBV12-4	NA	TRBJ1-1	NA	TGTGCCAGCAGTTTAGCAGCGTACACTGAAGCTTTCTTT	CASSLAAYTEAFF
TRBV27	NA	TRBJ2-1	NA	TGTGCCAGCAGCAAGAGGGTTAGCTCCTACAATGAGCAGTTCTTC	CASSKRVSSYNEQFF
TRBV18	TRBD1	TRBJ1-2	few	TGTGCCAGCTCTTCAATGGGACAGGGGGCCGGGGGCTACACCTTC	CASSSMGQGAGGYTF
TRBV2	NA	TRBJ2-1	NA	TGTGCCAGCAGTGGTTGGGCAGTGAAGGCCTACAATGAGCAGTTCTTC	CASSGWAVKAYNEQFF
TRBV20-1	NA	TRBJ1-6	NA	TGCAGTGCTAGTTGGAGTTTGCAATCACCCCTCCACTTT	CSASWSLQSPLHF
TRBV5-1	TRBD2	TRBJ2-3	NA	TGCGCCAGCACCCCTTTTAGGGCGGGGGGTACAGATACGCAGTATTTT	CASTPFRAGGTDTQYF
TRBV19	TRBD1	TRBJ2-5	NA	TGTGCCAGTAGAGGACAGGGAAAAGAGACCCAGTACTTC	CASRGQGKETQYF
TRBV19	TRBD1	TRBJ2-7	NA	TGTGCCAGTAGTACCGACAGGGGGGCCGAGCAGTACTTC	CASSTDRGAEQYF
TRBV5-1	NA	TRBJ1-2	NA	TGCGCCAGCAGCTTCGGTACCTCTAACTATGGCTACACCTTC	CASSFGTSNYGYTF
TRBV9	NA	TRBJ2-5	NA	TGTGCCAGCAGCGTCGCCGGGGGATCGGAGACCCAGTACTTC	CASSVAGGSETQYF
TRBV7-3	NA	TRBJ2-1	NA	TGTGCCAGCAGCTTAATGGGGAGTAGCTCCTACAATGAGCAGTTCTTC	CASSLMGSSSYNEQFF
TRBV28	TRBD1	TRBJ2-5	NA	TGTGCCAGCAGCCTGGGACAGCCCCAAGAGACCCAGTACTTC	CASSLGQPQETQYF
TRBV7-3	NA	TRBJ2-2	NA	TGTGCCAGCAGCCTCACAACGGGAAACACCGGGGAGCTGTTTTTT	CASSLTTGNTGELFF
TRBV12-3/TRBV12-4	TRBD1	TRBJ2-7	NA	TGTGCCAGCAGCTTTCGACAGGGAAGCGAGCAGTACTTC	CASSFRQGSEQYF
TRBV10-3	NA	TRBJ1-3	NA	TGTGCCTCCCAGAAAGCGGGGGCCGGTGGAAACACCATATATTTT	CASQKAGAGGNTIYF
TRBV30	NA	TRBJ1-2	NA	TGTGCCTGGAGTACAACCTACAGGGACCAGAACTATGGCTACACCTTC	CAWSTTYRDQNYGYTF
TRBV27	TRBD1	TRBJ2-7	NA	TGTGCCAGCACCCGAGTGGGACAGGGGACCTACGAGCAGTACTTC	CASTRVGQGTYEQYF
TRBV2	TRBD1	TRBJ1-5	NA	TGTGCCAGCGATAAGGACAGGGGAGGGGATCGGCCCCAGCATTTT	CASDKDRGGDRPQHF
TRBV18	NA	TRBJ1-4	NA	TGTGCCAGCTTTCGGAGTACTAATGAAAAACTGTTTTTT	CASFRSTNEKLFF
TRBV27	TRBD2	TRBJ2-7	NA	TGTGCCAGCAGGAGAAGGGGACTAGCGGAATCCTACGAGCAGTACTTC	CASRRRGLAESYEQYF
TRBV5-1	NA	TRBJ1-5	NA	TGCGCCAGCAGCTTACGGGGGTCCCCTCATCAGCCCCAGCATTTT	CASSLRGSPHQPQHF
TRBV5-4	NA	TRBJ1-4	NA	TGTGCCAGCAGCCCGGGAGGGACCGTTAATGAAAAACTGTTTTTT	CASSPGGTVNEKLFF
TRBV5-1	TRBD2	TRBJ2-3	NA	TGCGCCAGCAGCCCCCGACGGGGGGCAGATACGCAGTATTTT	CASSPRRGADTQYF
TRBV6-5	NA	TRBJ1-6	NA	TGTGCCAGCAGTCGGGAGTTTAATTCACCCCTCCACTTT	CASSREFNSPLHF
TRBV29-1	NA	TRBJ2-7	NA	TGCAGCGTGGGGGAGGGGGGACGTGGGCAGTACTTC	CSVGEGGRGQYF
TRBV6-1	TRBD2	TRBJ2-5	NA	TGTGCCAGCAGTGAAATAGCGGGAGGGCTGCAGAAGACCCAGTACTTC	CASSEIAGGLQKTQYF
TRBV6-5	NA	TRBJ2-7	NA	TGTGCCAGCAGTTCCCTCGGCGGCTACGAGCAGTACTTC	CASSSLGGYEQYF
TRBV18	NA	TRBJ2-7	few	TGTGCCAGCTCACGAGAGGTACAGGAGGGGCAGTACTTC	CASSREVQEGQYF
TRBV27	TRBD1	TRBJ1-1	once	TGTGCCAGCAGGAACGACGGCAAAGGGGGCGCGATGAAGAACACTGAAGCTTTCTTT	CASRNDGKGGAMKNTEAFF
TRBV18	NA	TRBJ1-2	NA	TGTGCCAGCTCACCACCCGGGGTCGGCATGGGCTATGGCTACACCTTC	CASSPPGVGMGYGYTF
TRBV30	NA	TRBJ2-7	NA	TGTGCCCGAGTGGGGGCTAACTACGAGCAGTACTTC	CARVGANYEQYF
TRBV24-1	NA	TRBJ1-1	NA	TGTGCCACCAGTGACCCGCCGGCAGGTGAAGCTTTCTTT	CATSDPPAGEAFF
TRBV29-1	TRBD2	TRBJ2-2	NA	TGCAGCGTTCGACAGGGACTAGCGGGAGACACCGGGGAGCTGTTTTTT	CSVRQGLAGDTGELFF
TRBV6-1	NA	TRBJ2-5	NA	TGTGCCAGCAGTGAAACGGGGGGCGCGACTGAGACCCAGTACTTC	CASSETGGATETQYF
TRBV5-4	NA	TRBJ2-2	few	TGTGCCAGCAGCTTGGCCGGGGGAGGGGGCACCGGGGAGCTGTTTTTT	CASSLAGGGGTGELFF
TRBV6-2/TRBV6-3	NA	TRBJ1-2	once	TGTGCCAGCAGTTACGGAGACCGACCTAACTATGGCTACACCTTC	CASSYGDRPNYGYTF
TRBV3-1/TRBV3-2	TRBD2	TRBJ2-2	once	TGTGCCAGCAGCCAATCGGGACTAGCGGGGGGCATCGGGGAGCTGTTTTTT	CASSQSGLAGGIGELFF
TRBV7-3	NA	TRBJ1-1	NA	TGTGCCAGCGGCCAATCTAGCCGCACTGAAGCTTTCTTT	CASGQSSRTEAFF
TRBV3-1/TRBV3-2	TRBD1	TRBJ1-2	few	TGTGCCAGCAGCCAAGACAGGGGGAATGGCTACACCTTC	CASSQDRGNGYTF
TRBV21-1	NA	TRBJ1-6	NA	TGTGCCAGCGTCCAAACCGGGTCTTCACCCCTCCACTTT	CASVQTGSSPLHF
TRBV28	TRBD1	TRBJ2-7	few	TGTGCCAGCAGAAACAGGGGGTCCATATACGAGCAGTACTTC	CASRNRGSIYEQYF
TRBV7-8	TRBD2	TRBJ2-4	few	TGTGCCAGCAGCTCCCAGGCGGGAGGGTCCCGTTCTAACTTC	CASSSQAGGSRSNF
TRBV28	TRBD1	TRBJ1-6	NA	TGTGCCACGTTACGATTACAGGGGAATTCACCCCTCCACTTT	CATLRLQGNSPLHF
TRBV30	TRBD1	TRBJ1-6	NA	TGTGCCTTTCATTTGGGACAGGGTCGAAGAGGATCACCCCTCCACTTT	CAFHLGQGRRGSPLHF
TRBV30	NA	TRBJ1-5	NA	TGTGCCTGGAGTATGGCGCGGGATCAGCCCCAGCATTTT	CAWSMARDQPQHF
TRBV13	NA	TRBJ1-2	NA	TGTGCCAGCAGCCTGGGAAGAGCGGTTAGGACTGCCGAGGGGGATGGCTACACCTTC	CASSLGRAVRTAEGDGYTF
TRBV6-6	TRBD2	TRBJ2-1	few	TGTGCCAGCCTAAACGGACTAGCGGGAGGTTATGAGCAGTTCTTC	CASLNGLAGGYEQFF
TRBV19	TRBD1	TRBJ1-5	NA	TGTGCCAGTAGTCTTATCCCTCCCGGGACAGGGGTCGCGAGCAATCAGCCCCAGCATTTT	CASSLIPPGTGVASNQPQHF
TRBV5-1	TRBD2	TRBJ2-1	once	TGCGCCAGCAGCGTCCCGGGGGGTGCCTACAATGAGCAGTTCTTC	CASSVPGGAYNEQFF
TRBV10-2	NA	TRBJ2-7	NA	TGCGCCAGCACCCCGGGACTGCTTGGGAGCGAGCAGTACTTC	CASTPGLLGSEQYF